The source of this TCR beta chain is a study of blood T cell repertoires in COVID-19. Sequencing was performed with immunoSEQ multiplex PCR; in TCRdb, only in-frame clones are kept and a portion is missing. The table records some 230,000 clones, 80% to 85% of them present only once. This CDR3 region has 14 residues. V was pared by 5 bases and J by 4 bases, with 7 bases of the junction left unmatched. The V gene's germline CDR1 is LGHDT and CDR2 YNNKEL (reference sequence). Seattle cases were enrolled at active infection and followed longitudinally. This chain connects TRBV3-1 (or the pseudogene TRBV3-2) to TRBJ1-2, with 7 bases aligning to TRBD1. The receptor was isolated from a woman over 75 with COVID-19, enrolled during active disease. The specimen was peripheral blood. The CDR3 region is CASSLGQAVYGYTF. CDR3 DNA sequence: TGTGCCAGCAGCTTAGGACAGGCGGTCTATGGCTACACCTTC.